This T cell receptor (beta chain) derives from a study of cytomegalovirus exposure and HLA in healthy donors (dated by TCRdb to about 2017). Some background on the complete study: An earlier analysis of 587 of the donors reported about 260 Gb of sequence data and 95 million to 140 million unique TCR beta sequences obtained from roughly 170 million T cells. Approximately 300 gigabases of sequencing data and around 90 million unique TCR sequences made up an early release that covered 500 to 700 HLA-typed donors. Of the 398 genotyped donors, over 65% fell in the genetic ancestry cluster associated with self-reported Caucasian donors. The aim of the study was to test whether cataloging public T cell receptors could identify signatures of past pathogen exposure. The study profiled the T cell repertoires of 550 to 700 subjects by immunosequencing and related them to cytomegalovirus serostatus. In addition to the first cohort of hundreds of subjects, a separate validation cohort of approximately 130 different subjects was used. The study combined high-throughput TCR immunosequencing, statistical association of individual TCRs with disease status, and machine learning to predict cytomegalovirus infection status. A later analysis re-examined previously published TCR beta repertoires from around 670 donors and added high-resolution HLA genotyping to investigate patterns of TCR occurrence. Rather than using new phenotypic data, the later analysis identified candidate immune exposures from TCR beta sequences and from how often those sequences occurred across donors. In an earlier analysis of over 550 of the donors, high-throughput TCR beta sequencing was used to judge whether each TCR beta V gene segment behaved as functional or pseudogenic. Donor age, sex, ethnicity and CMV serostatus were collected together with the repertoire data. A later genetic analysis used genome-wide SNP genotypes for about three fifths of the roughly 700 donors, treating that subset as a discovery cohort. All discovery cohort repertoires had been generated using a single sequencing platform. Both class I and class II loci were covered by HLA typing, at four-digit resolution. The number of typed donors differed by locus: about 620-630 for A, B, C, DRB1 and DQB1; 500 to 550 for DQA1; around 610 for DPA1; and 450 to 480 for DPB1. Roughly five DR-DQ haplotypes were handled as single units for association and clustering, since linkage in the cohort was strong. Among 350 to 400 genotyped donors of the cohort, an average of around 240,000 unique TCR beta nucleotide sequences were sequenced per donor, 15% to 20% of them non-productive.

The cohort consisted of 600 to 700 healthy bone marrow donors. At the time of sampling, all cohort members were nominally healthy, though unrecorded immune exposures were likely present. CMV serostatus was positive for more than 250 and negative for about 50% of the roughly 700 cohort members, and was not recorded for this donor. A peripheral blood sample was collected from each donor, and TCR beta sequencing was performed on peripheral blood mononuclear cells. Genomic DNA was extracted from the blood cell samples with the Qiagen DNeasy Blood Extraction Kit. The research as a whole found: Compared with equally common non-associated chains, HLA-associated TCR beta chains in a later analysis were more clonally expanded and had lower generation probabilities. In a later genetic analysis, a missense DCLRE1C variant was associated with V-gene and J-gene trimming of TCR beta chains, and the association was replicated in an independent cohort. Most CMV-associated TCR beta chains appeared to be HLA-restricted in a later analysis, and the HLA associations seemed to be driven largely by CMV exposure. When HLA alleles, especially DR and DQ, strongly co-occurred, TCR associations were difficult to assign to individual alleles. A group of highly shared sequence variants was considered likely to be a technical artifact of the sequencing pipeline. HLA typing was unavailable for some donors at each locus, so association tests used only the typed subset. According to a later analysis, TCR association rates differed among HLA loci, with DRB1 alleles showing the most associated TCRs and HLA-C alleles showing the fewest. In the study, approximately 150 TCR beta chains were listed as associated with cytomegalovirus. The authors suggested that the approach could potentially be generalized to other disease states and immunological phenotypes. Specific HLA alleles were associated with about 17,000 TCR beta sequences at a false discovery rate of 0.05 in a later analysis. For the cohort, immune exposure information was limited to CMV serostatus. A few of the identified cytomegalovirus-associated TCR beta chains were confirmed in vitro to be specific for cytomegalovirus antigens. This cohort had only TCR beta chains sequenced, and the lack of alpha or paired-chain data limited which features could be detected. A later analysis reported that several top co-occurrence clusters appeared linked to parvovirus B19, influenza, CMV and Epstein-Barr virus. Some IMGT-functional V segments, including TRBV6-2 and TRBV6-3, could not be distinguished by the 87-base-pair reads and were therefore excluded. Compared with the approximately 710-donor mean, donors in an Asian-associated ancestry cluster had fewer N-insertions in productive TCRs, according to a later genetic analysis. The earlier analysis of approximately 590 of the donors excluded approximately 15 rarely observed V segments, including chromosome 9 orphons, because counts were too low. While some public TCRs were present in many individuals, most TCR sequences turned up only very rarely across donors. Correlated functional status among segregating V segments might be attributable to linkage disequilibrium, but an unknown experimental factor could not be ruled out. Sequencing depth was assumed to be roughly uniform across donors in the presence/absence analyses, though that assumption may not hold. Cytomegalovirus status was reported to be diagnosed by the classifier with high specificity and sensitivity in both the original and validation cohorts. In an earlier analysis of around 600 of the donors, most TCR beta V segments appeared in productive rearrangements about 87% or about 30% of the time, broadly matching IMGT annotations. A further reported finding was that TCR beta sequences accurately predicted the HLA-A and HLA-B alleles for most subjects in the first cohort.

Comments on this clone: What antigen it recognizes has not been identified. No per-base quality is available; no much larger clone lies one base away.

Libraries were prepared through the immunoSEQ multiplex PCR assay. A mixture of 60 forward primers for TCR Vbeta segments and 13 reverse primers for TCR Jbeta segments was used in the multiplex PCR. Amplification of the CDR3 region of rearranged TCR beta genes was performed with a multiplex PCR assay on genomic DNA. The amplified TCR beta libraries were sequenced on the Illumina HiSeq System as 87-base-pair reads. The original methods were these. A later analysis tallied roughly 78 million unique TCR beta chains across the roughly 610 repertoires, and some 12 million of those chains were shared by two or more donors. Raw reads were error-corrected and collapsed into unique sequences by a nearest-neighbor algorithm in which closely related sequences were merged to remove PCR and sequencing errors. CDR3 sequences were aligned to IMGT reference sequences to assign V, D and J gene segments. For a sequence to be retained, at least a six-nucleotide match to both a V gene segment and a J gene segment was required. Rearrangements were called productive when the CDR3 lacked stop codons and stayed in frame with V and J; all others were non-productive. Following IMGT convention, CDR3 was defined as the stretch from the second conserved V-encoded cysteine up to the conserved J-encoded phenylalanine. The earlier analysis of 450 to 750 of the donors excluded any sequence lacking an unambiguous match to a single V gene segment. In an earlier analysis of 587 of the donors, V segments were called functional above 56.7% productive rearrangements and were called segregating when the between-donor standard deviation exceeded 5%. A statistical classification framework was built to diagnose cytomegalovirus status from the catalog of TCR beta chain sequences. A later analysis assigned V and J genes by comparing TCR nucleotide sequences with IMGT/GENE-DB human TR gene sequences. A later analysis assigned CDR3 sequences and most-parsimonious VDJ recombination scenarios with the TCRdist pipeline. In a later analysis, each TCR beta chain was defined by its CDR3 amino acid sequence together with its V-gene family, and reads without a unique V-gene family were excluded. In a later analysis, around 600 highly shared, low-generation-probability nucleotide sequences were removed to address suspected cross-contamination and a sequencing artifact. For each public chain, a later analysis derived a clonal expansion index from normalized ranks of inferred template counts within each repertoire. Generation probabilities in a later analysis came from a VDJ recombination model fitted to out-of-frame rearrangements, and those results were checked against IGoR. In a later analysis, hypergeometric tests were used to score TCR-TCR, TCR-HLA and TCR-CMV co-occurrence, with a repertoire-size bias correction applied to TCR pairs. In a later analysis, false discovery rates were estimated by permuting HLA or CMV assignments 20 times. In a later analysis, co-occurring TCRs were grouped using DBSCAN, with TCRdist sequence similarity added in when clustering inside HLA-allele-positive subsets. Repertoires with fewer than 30,000 or more than 120,000 public chains, plus five repertoires with anomalous nucleotide sharing, were excluded from co-occurrence clustering. What TCRdb holds here is the immuneACCESS table cut down to in-frame rearrangements. Part of the clones is not present; checked against another copy, under half of the missing clones reflect an unresolved V gene, and the others are unexplained. V and J calls and clone size follow that table, whereas D and trimming were derived from the DNA. The sample has 95,000 to 150,000 clones on record, more than 65% of them singletons. The top ten clonotypes cover around 3.5% of the sample.

For this chain, trimming is 6 bases at the V end and 0 bases at the J end, and the number of junction bases without a gene match is 6. Counted from cysteine to phenylalanine, this CDR3 has 16 amino acids. Only the CDR3 part of the read is kept: 48 bases, read in frame from the first base. Via the germline V gene, CDR1 is SGHRS and CDR2 YFSETQ. The receptor was isolated from a human donor in good health. The source material was PBMCs. The sequence is built from TRBV5-1 and TRBJ2-3, with 11 bases in between that match TRBD2. The DNA sequence is given as TGCGCCAGCATGACTAGCGGGATCCCTAGCACAGATACGCAGTATTTT. Its translation is CASMTSGIPSTDTQYF.